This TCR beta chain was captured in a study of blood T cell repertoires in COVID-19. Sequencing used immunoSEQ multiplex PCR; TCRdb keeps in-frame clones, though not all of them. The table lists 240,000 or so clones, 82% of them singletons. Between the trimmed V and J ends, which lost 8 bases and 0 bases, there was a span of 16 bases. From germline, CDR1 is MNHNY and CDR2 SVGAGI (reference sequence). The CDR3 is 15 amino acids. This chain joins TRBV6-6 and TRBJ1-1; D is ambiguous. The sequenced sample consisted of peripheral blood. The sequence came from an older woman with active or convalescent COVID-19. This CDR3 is CASDPGWFLNTEAFF. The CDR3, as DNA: TGTGCCAGCGACCCGGGGTGGTTCTTGAACACTGAAGCTTTCTTT.